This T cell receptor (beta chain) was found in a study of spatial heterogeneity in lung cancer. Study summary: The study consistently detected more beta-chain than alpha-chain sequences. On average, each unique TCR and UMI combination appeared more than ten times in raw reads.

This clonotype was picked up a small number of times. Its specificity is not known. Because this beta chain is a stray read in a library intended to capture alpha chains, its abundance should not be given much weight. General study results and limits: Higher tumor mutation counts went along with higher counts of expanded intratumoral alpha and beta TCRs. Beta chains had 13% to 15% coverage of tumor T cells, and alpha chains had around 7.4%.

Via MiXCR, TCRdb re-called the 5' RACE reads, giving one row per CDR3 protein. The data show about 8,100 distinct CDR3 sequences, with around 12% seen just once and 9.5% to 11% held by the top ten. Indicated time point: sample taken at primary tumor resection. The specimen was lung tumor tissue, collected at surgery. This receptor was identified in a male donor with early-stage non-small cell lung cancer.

The CDR3 DNA reads as TGTGCCAGCAGCCAGTACCGGGACGCAATCCAAGAGACCCAGTACTTC. Translating gives CASSQYRDAIQETQYF. The chain links TRBV7-2 to TRBJ2-5, with D perhaps given as TRBD1 or TRBD2 (5 bases each). The length of the CDR3 is 16 residues. Per the germline V gene, CDR1 is SGHTA and CDR2 is FQGNSA. The V end lost 5 bases, the J end lost 1 base, and 17 bases lay between the germline ends.